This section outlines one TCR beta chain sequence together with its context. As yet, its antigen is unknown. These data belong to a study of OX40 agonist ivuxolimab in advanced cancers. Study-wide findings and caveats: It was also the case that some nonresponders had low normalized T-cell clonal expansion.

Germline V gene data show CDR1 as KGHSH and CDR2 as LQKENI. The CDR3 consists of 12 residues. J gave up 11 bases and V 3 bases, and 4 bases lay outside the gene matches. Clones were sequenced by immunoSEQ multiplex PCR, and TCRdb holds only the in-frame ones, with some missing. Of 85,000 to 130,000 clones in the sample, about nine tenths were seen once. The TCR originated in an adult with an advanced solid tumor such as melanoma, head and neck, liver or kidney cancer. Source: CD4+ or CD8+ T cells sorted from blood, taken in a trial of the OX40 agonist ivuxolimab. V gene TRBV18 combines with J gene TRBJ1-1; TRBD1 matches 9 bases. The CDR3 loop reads CASSPRTGVAFF. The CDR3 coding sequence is TGTGCCAGCTCACCCCGGACAGGGGTCGCTTTCTTT.